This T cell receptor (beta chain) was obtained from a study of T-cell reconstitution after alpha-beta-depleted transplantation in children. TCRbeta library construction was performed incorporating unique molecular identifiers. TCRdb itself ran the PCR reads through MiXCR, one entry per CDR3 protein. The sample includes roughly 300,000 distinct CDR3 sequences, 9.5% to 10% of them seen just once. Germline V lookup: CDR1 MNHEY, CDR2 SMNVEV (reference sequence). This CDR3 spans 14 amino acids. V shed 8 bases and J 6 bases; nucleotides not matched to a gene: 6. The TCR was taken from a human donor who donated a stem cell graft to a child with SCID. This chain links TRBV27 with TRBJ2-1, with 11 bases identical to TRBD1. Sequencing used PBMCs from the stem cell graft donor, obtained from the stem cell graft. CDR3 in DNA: TGTGCCAGCGGTGGGACAGGGGGGCGCAATGAGCAGTTCTTC. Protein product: CASGGTGGRNEQFF.